This is a list of T cell receptor beta chains from one sample in a study of spatial heterogeneity in lung cancer. TCRdb passed the 5' RACE reads through MiXCR, listing each CDR3 protein once. The sample lists some 100,000 distinct CDR3 sequences, approximately 12% seen once, with over 40% in the top ten. The specimen comprised PBMCs, sampled at surgery. Receptors originate from a male donor with early-stage non-small cell lung cancer. CDR3s include the opening cysteine and the closing phenylalanine or tryptophan. Fields, in order: clone size, D gene, V gene, J gene, CDR3 protein, CDR3 DNA. D genes are given only for firm matches. Size is omitted from some rows. Given values are once, few, many or a class for expanded clones.

>NA|NA|TRBV24-1|TRBJ2-7
CATSAPLGKGNLYEQYF
TGTGCCACCAGTGCCCCTTTAGGTAAAGGGAATCTCTACGAGCAGTACTTC
>many|NA|TRBV6-2/TRBV6-3|TRBJ2-5
CASSYSYGGIWTPIETQYF
TGTGCCAGCAGTTACTCGTACGGCGGGATTTGGACCCCCATCGAGACCCAGTACTTC
>few|TRBD1|TRBV6-2/TRBV6-3|TRBJ2-7
CASSRPAPGQGPYEQYF
TGTGCCAGCAGCCGACCTGCCCCGGGACAGGGCCCCTACGAGCAGTACTTC
>many|NA|TRBV7-6|TRBJ1-1
CASSLEQNTEAFF
TGTGCCAGCAGCTTAGAGCAGAACACTGAAGCTTTCTTT
>many|TRBD2|TRBV7-8|TRBJ2-1
CASSSGLAASYNEQFF
TGTGCCAGCAGCTCGGGACTAGCGGCGTCCTACAATGAGCAGTTCTTC
>few|TRBD1|TRBV27|TRBJ1-1
CASSFITGGDTEAFF
TGTGCCAGCAGTTTCATAACAGGGGGGGATACTGAAGCTTTCTTT
>NA|NA|TRBV5-1|TRBJ2-5
CASSLQGAATGQETQYF
TGCGCCAGCAGCTTGCAAGGCGCGGCGACAGGACAAGAGACCCAGTACTTC
>many|TRBD2|TRBV27|TRBJ2-4
CASSIGTSGSANIQYF
TGTGCCAGCAGCATAGGGACTAGCGGGAGTGCGAACATTCAGTACTTC
>few|TRBD2|TRBV2|TRBJ2-1
CASSPGTSGGESYNEQFF
TGTGCCAGCAGTCCCGGGACTAGCGGGGGGGAGTCCTACAATGAGCAGTTCTTC
>NA|NA|TRBV20-1|TRBJ1-6
CSAREFPYNSPLHF
TGCAGTGCCAGAGAGTTCCCCTATAATTCACCCCTCCACTTT
>NA|NA|TRBV19|TRBJ1-6
CASLSTGPNSPLHF
TGTGCCAGCCTTTCGACAGGACCCAATTCACCCCTCCACTTT
>many|NA|TRBV25-1|TRBJ2-2
CASSPADGELFF
TGTGCCAGCAGCCCCGCGGACGGGGAGCTGTTTTTT
>NA|NA|TRBV30|TRBJ2-7
CAWSQTVTYEQYF
TGTGCCTGGAGTCAGACGGTCACCTACGAGCAGTACTTC
>few|NA|TRBV7-2|TRBJ2-3
CASSRTVGADTQYF
TGTGCCAGCAGCCGAACGGTGGGGGCAGATACGCAGTATTTT
>many|NA|TRBV7-3|TRBJ2-6
CASSLSGTQLSGANVLTF
TGTGCCAGCAGCCTATCCGGGACGCAACTTTCTGGGGCCAACGTCCTGACTTTC
>NA|NA|TRBV9|TRBJ2-3
CASSGQLSTDTQYF
TGTGCCAGCAGCGGACAGCTCAGCACAGATACGCAGTATTTT
>many|NA|TRBV4-3|TRBJ2-5
CASSPRLQETQYF
TGCGCCAGCAGCCCCCGACTCCAAGAGACCCAGTACTTC
>few|NA|TRBV7-2|TRBJ1-6
CASREGRYNSPLHF
TGTGCCAGCAGAGAGGGGAGATATAATTCACCCCTCCACTTT
>few|NA|TRBV7-9|TRBJ1-1
CASSLGLYGGTEAFF
TGTGCCAGCAGCTTAGGACTTTACGGCGGCACTGAAGCTTTCTTT
>few|NA|TRBV4-2|TRBJ2-1
CASSQVRGDSSYNEQFF
TGTGCCAGCAGCCAAGTGCGCGGAGATAGCTCCTACAATGAGCAGTTCTTC
>NA|TRBD1|TRBV7-9|TRBJ1-1
CASSLGDSEAFF
TGTGCCAGCAGCTTAGGGGACAGTGAAGCTTTCTTT
>NA|TRBD1|TRBV6-6|TRBJ2-1
CASSYPTTGGGNEQFF
TGTGCCAGCAGTTACCCCACGACAGGGGGAGGCAATGAGCAGTTCTTC
>NA|TRBD1|TRBV27|TRBJ1-2
CASSLFGTGYGYTF
TGTGCCAGCAGTTTATTTGGGACAGGCTATGGCTACACCTTC
>few|NA|TRBV7-2|TRBJ2-1
CASSPRTNYNEQFF
TGTGCCAGCAGCCCCCGGACTAACTACAATGAGCAGTTCTTC
>NA|NA|TRBV6-2/TRBV6-3|TRBJ2-7
CASSYLQISGEQYF
TGTGCCAGCAGTTACCTCCAGATTTCTGGCGAGCAGTACTTC
>NA|TRBD2|TRBV7-9|TRBJ2-1
CASSSELAGGSNEQFF
TGTGCCAGCAGCTCCGAACTAGCGGGGGGCAGCAATGAGCAGTTCTTC
>NA|TRBD2|TRBV14|TRBJ2-2
CASSQYILAGRTGELFF
TGTGCCAGCAGCCAATATATACTAGCGGGGAGAACCGGGGAGCTGTTTTTT
>many|TRBD1|TRBV7-2|TRBJ2-5
CASSLAGTGAETQYF
TGTGCCAGCAGCTTGGCCGGGACAGGGGCAGAGACCCAGTACTTC
>many|NA|TRBV12-3/TRBV12-4|TRBJ1-2
CASSLAKGNSYGYTF
TGTGCCAGCAGTTTAGCAAAGGGAAACTCCTATGGCTACACCTTC
>few|TRBD1|TRBV7-3|TRBJ2-1
CASSLGQVPYNEQFF
TGTGCCAGCAGCTTAGGACAGGTACCCTACAATGAGCAGTTCTTC
>medium-sized|TRBD1|TRBV28|TRBJ2-6
CASSRDSISGANVLTF
TGTGCCAGCAGTAGGGACAGCATATCTGGGGCCAACGTCCTGACTTTC
>few|NA|TRBV6-1|TRBJ1-5
CASSERGTYQPQHF
TGTGCCAGCAGTGAACGGGGCACTTATCAGCCCCAGCATTTT
>few|TRBD2|TRBV7-8|TRBJ2-3
CASSRTSGTFGDTQYF
TGTGCCAGCAGCCGGACTAGCGGGACCTTTGGAGATACGCAGTATTTT
>few|NA|TRBV2|TRBJ2-2
CASSGRLNLRAGELFF
TGTGCCAGCAGTGGCCGACTCAACCTACGCGCCGGGGAGCTGTTTTTT
>NA|TRBD1|TRBV6-2/TRBV6-3|TRBJ2-3
CASLRDSLERDTQYF
TGTGCCAGCCTCCGGGACAGCCTCGAGAGAGATACGCAGTATTTT
>few|NA|TRBV12-3/TRBV12-4|TRBJ1-3
CASSLALTLSGNTIYF
TGTGCCAGCAGTTTAGCGCTGACCCTTTCTGGAAACACCATATATTTT
>NA|NA|TRBV20-1|TRBJ2-1
CSARDSRGSYNEQFF
TGCAGTGCTAGAGATTCGAGGGGCTCCTACAATGAGCAGTTCTTC
>few|TRBD2|TRBV19|TRBJ2-1
CASSFGLARYNEQFF
TGTGCCAGTAGTTTTGGACTAGCACGCTACAATGAGCAGTTCTTC
>NA|NA|TRBV12-3/TRBV12-4|TRBJ2-5
CASKGGGETQYF
TGTGCCAGTAAAGGAGGGGGAGAGACCCAGTACTTC
>few|TRBD2|TRBV11-1|TRBJ2-1
CASSQSGRAFDEQFF
TGTGCCAGCAGCCAAAGCGGGAGGGCCTTCGATGAGCAGTTCTTC
>NA|NA|TRBV6-2/TRBV6-3|TRBJ2-2
CASLISPANTGELFF
TGTGCCAGCCTTATTAGTCCCGCGAACACCGGGGAGCTGTTTTTT
>NA|TRBD1|TRBV7-2|TRBJ2-7
CASSFIQGQYEQYF
TGTGCCAGCAGCTTCATACAGGGGCAATACGAGCAGTACTTC
>few|TRBD2|TRBV5-1|TRBJ2-3
CASSSQTGGPSTDTQYF
TGCGCCAGCAGCTCCCAGACGGGAGGGCCGAGCACAGATACGCAGTATTTT
>NA|NA|TRBV7-2|TRBJ2-6
CASSLLVSSGANVLTF
TGTGCCAGCAGTCTTCTGGTCAGCTCTGGGGCCAACGTCCTGACTTTC
>NA|NA|TRBV5-1|TRBJ2-7
CASSLSSDSYEQYF
TGCGCCAGCAGCTTATCTAGCGACTCCTACGAGCAGTACTTC
>few|TRBD1|TRBV5-1|TRBJ2-7
CASSQGQGKREQYF
TGCGCCAGCAGCCAGGGACAGGGGAAAAGGGAGCAGTACTTC
>few|NA|TRBV20-1|TRBJ2-2
CSARLGGTTGELFF
TGCAGTGCTAGATTGGGGGGCACCACCGGGGAGCTGTTTTTT
>few|NA|TRBV5-1|TRBJ1-4
CASSLAPSGRGNEKLFF
TGCGCCAGCAGCTTGGCCCCTTCAGGGAGGGGGAATGAAAAACTGTTTTTT
>few|TRBD2|TRBV5-1|TRBJ2-5
CASSLGVGRAGETQYF
TGCGCCAGCAGCTTGGGGGTCGGGAGGGCCGGAGAGACCCAGTACTTC
>NA|NA|TRBV27|TRBJ2-7
CASSLKGGQYEQYF
TGTGCCAGCAGTTTAAAGGGGGGACAATACGAGCAGTACTTC
>many|NA|TRBV7-2|TRBJ2-6
CASSLSGSGANVLTF
TGTGCCAGCAGCTTAAGCGGCTCTGGGGCCAACGTCCTGACTTTC
>many|NA|TRBV30|TRBJ2-5
CAWSVSPRETQYF
TGTGCCTGGAGTGTTTCCCCCAGAGAGACCCAGTACTTC
>few|TRBD2|TRBV20-1|TRBJ2-1
CSARDPAGGNYNEQFF
TGCAGTGCTAGAGATCCGGCGGGGGGGAACTACAATGAGCAGTTCTTC
>NA|TRBD2|TRBV6-5|TRBJ2-1
CASSPPTSGYNEQFF
TGTGCCAGCAGTCCCCCAACTAGCGGGTACAATGAGCAGTTCTTC